This T cell receptor beta chain was sequenced in a study of beta chain features in type 1 diabetes. The sequenced template was cDNA made from the entire isolated RNA. About 3.57 million reads were obtained on average from naive, central memory and regulatory T cell samples. Clones were sequenced by immunoSEQ multiplex PCR, and TCRdb holds only the in-frame ones, with some missing. This repertoire shows hundreds of thousands of clones, about an eighth found once; its top ten account for 0.035% to 0.045%. Comment on this clone: What it binds is not known.

The study's findings and limits: There was a moderate but significant shortening of TCRB CDR3s in all four CD4+ subsets of Type 1 diabetes patients.

Germline V gene sequence: CDR1 ENHRY, CDR2 SYGVKD. This CDR3 comprises 14 residues. The V end lost 6 bases, the J end lost 0 bases, and 9 bases lay between the germline ends. This chain connects TRBV10-3 to TRBJ2-1, with TRBD1 as a possible D gene (6 bases). This clonotype was sampled from a man between 18 and 29 years old with type 1 diabetes. Sequencing was carried out using naive CD4+ T cells from blood. Here the CDR3 DNA reads TGTGCCATCAGCGGACAGATCTCCTACAATGAGCAGTTCTTC. Amino acids: CAISGQISYNEQFF.